The T cell receptor (beta chain) under discussion was sequenced for a study of PD-L1 blockade in urothelial cancer (dated 2017 in TCRdb). As for the study more broadly: Therapy was started around 2014 for all patients, and atezolizumab 1,200 mg was administered intravenously every 3 weeks. Durable clinical benefit was defined as a progression-free survival longer than 6 months, and TCR features were additionally tested against progression-free survival and overall survival. About 90% of the roughly 29 patients were males with bladder-origin urothelial cancer, and about 65% of the 29 reported a prior smoking history. Durable clinical benefit was achieved by nine patients and was not achieved by 20 patients. Blood samples yielded a median of 141,255 T cells and more than 80,000 unique TCRs, with median clonality 0.080. The study was an exploratory multi-omic analysis of somatic, immune and clinical correlates of response to PD-L1 blockade with atezolizumab in urothelial cancer. Blood samples were analyzed 3 weeks after the start of treatment (second dose) and 6 weeks after the start of treatment. Patients had an ECOG performance status of 0 or 1 and had received between 0 and 3 prior chemotherapy regimens. Whole exome sequencing and RNA sequencing of pretreatment tumors were performed alongside TCR sequencing in the same patients. Pretreatment tumor samples, along with matched peripheral blood collected serially before and after atezolizumab treatment, underwent TCR sequencing. Under 30 patients had pretreatment blood TCR-seq, roughly 24 had at least one posttreatment blood collection, and roughly 24 had tumor TCR-seq.

Here is what the overall study found, with its caveats: At 3 weeks after the start of treatment, tumor-associated TCR clones in peripheral blood had expanded more in patients with durable benefit (n ≈ 22, p = 0.022). Improved progression-free and overall survival was found to be associated with pretreatment peripheral blood TCR clonality below the median. Because the sample size was small (n ≈ 27) and many of the analyses were exploratory, the results are meant to be hypothesis-generating.

A total of some 30 patients with locally advanced or metastatic urothelial carcinoma, treated at Memorial Sloan Kettering on a trial protocol, made up the cohort. Peripheral blood mononuclear cells were collected pretreatment and during treatment, at between 1 and 8 total time points per patient. The Qiagen DNeasy Blood extraction kit was used to purify genomic DNA from total PBMCs and tumor samples. PBMCs were collected pretreatment and during treatment, and were isolated and stored as previously described. Synthetic TCR analog templates were spiked into each PCR to estimate absolute template abundance from read counts. The immunoSEQ assay used bias-controlled V and J gene primers to amplify TCRbeta CDR3 regions from genomic DNA. Sequencing of rearranged TCRbeta segments was performed at approximately 20X coverage. As for the original processing: Clustering was used to correct sequencing errors, and CDR3s were annotated against IMGT to assign V, D and J genes. Downstream analyses used only productive TCRbeta rearrangements and left out out-of-frame or stop-codon sequences. Clonality was computed as one minus Shannon entropy normalized by the log of the number of unique productive sequences. Clones differing between time points or between blood and tumor were identified by Fisher's exact test with Benjamini-Hochberg correction at adjusted p below 0.01. TCRdb re-hosts the immuneACCESS table, in-frame sequences only. Its copies lack some clones; in the studies checked, an unresolved V gene accounts for under half of them, and the cause for the rest is not known. V and J calls and clone size are given by that table; D and trimming were obtained from the DNA. This sample is represented by over 20,000 clones; roughly 90% of them were singletons. The top ten constitute about 33% of the sample.

This clone came up once. Its target antigen remains unknown. No base quality information exists; no much larger clone differs at one position. This receptor was obtained from a man in his 60s with urothelial cancer. The material was PBMCs, obtained around atezolizumab (anti-PD-L1) treatment.

In nucleotide form, the sequence is TGCGCCAGCAGCCCTACCTTACAGGGACAGGCGGGCTACACCTTC. Its coded protein is CASSPTLQGQAGYTF. The sequence is built from TRBV4-1 and TRBJ1-2, and 8 bases in between align with TRBD1. Germline trimming: 4 bases from V, 8 bases from J; junction bases outside gene matches: 12. Looking up the germline V gene yields CDR1 MGHRA and CDR2 YSYEKL. Taken from cysteine to phenylalanine, the CDR3 has 15 residues. CDR3 DNA is the only sequence kept; it has 45 bases, read in frame from the first base.